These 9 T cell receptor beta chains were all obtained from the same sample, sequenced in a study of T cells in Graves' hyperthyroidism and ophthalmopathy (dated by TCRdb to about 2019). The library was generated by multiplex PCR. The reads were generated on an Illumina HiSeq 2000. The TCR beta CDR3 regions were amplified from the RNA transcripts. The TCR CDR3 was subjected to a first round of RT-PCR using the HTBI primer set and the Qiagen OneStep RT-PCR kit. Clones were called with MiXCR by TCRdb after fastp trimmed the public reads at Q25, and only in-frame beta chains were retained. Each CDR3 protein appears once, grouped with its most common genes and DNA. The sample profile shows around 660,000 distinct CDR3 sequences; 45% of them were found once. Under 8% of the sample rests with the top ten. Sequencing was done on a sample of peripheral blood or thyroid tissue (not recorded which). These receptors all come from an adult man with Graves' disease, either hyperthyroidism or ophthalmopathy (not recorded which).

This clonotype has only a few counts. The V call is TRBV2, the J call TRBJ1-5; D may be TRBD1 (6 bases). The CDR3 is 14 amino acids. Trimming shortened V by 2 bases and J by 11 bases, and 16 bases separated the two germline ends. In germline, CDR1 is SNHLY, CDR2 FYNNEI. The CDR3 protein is CASSESRGRETQHF. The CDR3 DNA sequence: TGTGCCAGCAGTGAATCACGGGGGCGTGAGACCCAGCATTTT.

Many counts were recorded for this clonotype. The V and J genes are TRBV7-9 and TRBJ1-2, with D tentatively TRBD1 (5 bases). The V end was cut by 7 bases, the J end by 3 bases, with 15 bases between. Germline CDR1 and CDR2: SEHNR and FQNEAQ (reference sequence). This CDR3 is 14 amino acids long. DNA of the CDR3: TGTGCCAGCACCCCCCCCAGGGATGACTATGGCTACACCTTC. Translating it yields CASTPPRDDYGYTF.

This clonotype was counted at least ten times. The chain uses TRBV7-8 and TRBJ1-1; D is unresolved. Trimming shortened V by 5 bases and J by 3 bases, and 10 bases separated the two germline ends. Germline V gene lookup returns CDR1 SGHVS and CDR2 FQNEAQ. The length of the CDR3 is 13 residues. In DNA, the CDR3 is TGTGCCAGCAGCATCAATCAGGACACTGAAGCTTTCTTT. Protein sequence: CASSINQDTEAFF.

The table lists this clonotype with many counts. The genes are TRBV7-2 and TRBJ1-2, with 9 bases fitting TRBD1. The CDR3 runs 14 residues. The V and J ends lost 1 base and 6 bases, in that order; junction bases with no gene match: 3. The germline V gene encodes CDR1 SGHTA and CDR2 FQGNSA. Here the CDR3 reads CASSLVGQGDGYTF. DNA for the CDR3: TGTGCCAGCAGCTTAGTGGGACAGGGCGATGGCTACACCTTC.

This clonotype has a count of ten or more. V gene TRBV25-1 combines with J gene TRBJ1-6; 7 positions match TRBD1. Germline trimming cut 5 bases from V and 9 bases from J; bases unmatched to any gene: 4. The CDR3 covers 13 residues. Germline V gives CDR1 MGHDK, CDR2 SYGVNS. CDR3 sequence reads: CASSRQGSSPLHF. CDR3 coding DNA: TGTGCCAGCAGTAGACAGGGTTCTTCACCCCTCCACTTT.

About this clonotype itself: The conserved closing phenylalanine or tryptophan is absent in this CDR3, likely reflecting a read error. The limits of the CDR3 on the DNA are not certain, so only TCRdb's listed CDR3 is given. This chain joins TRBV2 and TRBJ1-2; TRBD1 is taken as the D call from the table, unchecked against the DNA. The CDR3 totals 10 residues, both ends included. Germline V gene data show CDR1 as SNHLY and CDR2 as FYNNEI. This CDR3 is CASSDQGGGS.

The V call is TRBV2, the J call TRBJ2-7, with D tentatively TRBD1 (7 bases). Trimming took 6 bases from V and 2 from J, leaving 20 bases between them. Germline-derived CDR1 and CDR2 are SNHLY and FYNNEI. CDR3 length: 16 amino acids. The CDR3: CASRDPARGDPYEQYF. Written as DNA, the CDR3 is TGTGCCAGCAGAGATCCCGCCAGGGGGGACCCCTACGAGCAGTACTTC.

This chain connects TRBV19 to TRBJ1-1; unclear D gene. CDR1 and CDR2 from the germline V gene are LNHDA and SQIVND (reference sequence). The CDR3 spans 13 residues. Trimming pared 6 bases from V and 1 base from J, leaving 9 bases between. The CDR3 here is CASRKIRNTEAFF. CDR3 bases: TGTGCCAGTAGGAAGATCAGGAACACTGAAGCTTTCTTT.

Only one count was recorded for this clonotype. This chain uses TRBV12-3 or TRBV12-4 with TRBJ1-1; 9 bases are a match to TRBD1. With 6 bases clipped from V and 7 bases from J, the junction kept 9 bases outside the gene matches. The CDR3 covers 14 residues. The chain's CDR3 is CASSPRQGDSEAFF. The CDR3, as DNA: TGTGCCAGCAGCCCCCGACAGGGGGACAGTGAAGCTTTCTTT.